This is a list of T cell receptor beta chains from one sample in a study of T-cell memory formation after mild COVID-19. TCRdb reanalysed the 5' RACE reads using MiXCR and keeps one entry per CDR3 protein. This sample has about 140,000 distinct CDR3 sequences, with about 14% found just once. Sample: PBMCs or a T cell subset sorted from them (not recorded which). The receptors were gathered from an adult woman who had mild COVID-19 (a few samples of this study predate the infection). Cell type and time point are not known. CDR3s include the opening cysteine and the closing phenylalanine or tryptophan. The D gene is left open where the match is weak. Clone size is shown for a subset of rows, as once, few, many or a class of expanded clone.

d_call	v_call	cdr3_length	j_call	clone_size	cdr3_aa	cdr3_nt
-	TRBV19	15	TRBJ1-5	few	CASSIDTGQPQPQHF	TGTGCCAGTAGTATAGATACGGGGCAGCCCCAGCCCCAGCATTTT
-	TRBV12-3/TRBV12-4	14	TRBJ2-3	few	CASSLAGETDTQYF	TGTGCCAGCAGTTTAGCCGGGGAGACAGATACGCAGTATTTT
TRBD2	TRBV6-1	15	TRBJ2-7	once	CASRDVAGLSYEQYF	TGTGCCAGCAGAGACGTAGCGGGGCTATCCTACGAGCAGTACTTC
-	TRBV23-1	11	TRBJ2-3	-	CATRGTDTQYF	TGCGCCACACGGGGCACAGATACGCAGTATTTT
-	TRBV19	15	TRBJ2-1	few	CASSRDSISYNEQFF	TGTGCCAGTAGTAGGGACTCGATCTCCTACAATGAGCAGTTCTTC
TRBD2	TRBV27	13	TRBJ2-7	few	CASTRGGRDEQYF	TGTGCCAGCACCCGGGGGGGGAGGGACGAGCAGTACTTC
TRBD1	TRBV6-4	13	TRBJ2-7	-	CASRRTGVHEQYF	TGTGCCAGCAGACGGACAGGAGTCCACGAGCAGTACTTC
-	TRBV4-3	19	TRBJ2-3	-	CASSQDRGTGLYSTDTQYF	TGCGCCAGCAGCCAAGACAGAGGGACGGGACTCTATAGCACAGATACGCAGTATTTT
-	TRBV12-3/TRBV12-4	18	TRBJ2-3	-	CASSLRRVRETDTDTQYF	TGTGCCAGCAGTCTGCGTCGGGTCCGGGAAACGGACACAGATACGCAGTATTTT
TRBD2	TRBV7-9	15	TRBJ2-1	-	CASSPPGGAYNEQFF	TGTGCCAGCAGTCCCCCCGGGGGGGCCTACAATGAGCAGTTCTTC
-	TRBV6-1	15	TRBJ2-2	few	CASSDIAGRTGELFF	TGTGCCAGCAGTGACATTGCGGGAAGGACCGGGGAGCTGTTTTTT
-	TRBV7-6	16	TRBJ2-1	-	CASSQGAGGLYNEQFF	TGTGCCAGCAGCCAGGGGGCGGGAGGACTCTACAATGAGCAGTTCTTC
TRBD1	TRBV4-1	15	TRBJ2-1	few	CASSLWTGVVNEQFF	TGCGCCAGCAGCCTCTGGACAGGGGTCGTCAATGAGCAGTTCTTC
-	TRBV3-1	16	TRBJ1-6	few	CASSQERLGYNSPLHF	TGTGCCAGCAGCCAAGAACGGCTGGGGTATAATTCACCCCTCCACTTT
TRBD1	TRBV7-6	17	TRBJ1-1	-	CASSQIGGQGPNTEAFF	TGTGCCAGCAGCCAAATAGGGGGACAGGGGCCTAACACTGAAGCTTTCTTT
-	TRBV6-5	15	TRBJ2-2	few	CASSYGDINTGELFF	TGTGCCAGCAGTTACGGGGACATAAACACCGGGGAGCTGTTTTTT
TRBD2	TRBV19	15	TRBJ2-7	few	CASSIGLAGGREQYF	TGTGCCAGTAGTATCGGACTAGCGGGAGGAAGGGAGCAGTACTTC
TRBD2	TRBV29-1	17	TRBJ2-3	-	CSVEPGTSGRRADTQYF	TGCAGCGTTGAACCCGGGACTAGCGGGAGGAGGGCAGATACGCAGTATTTT
-	TRBV7-9	12	TRBJ1-2	few	CASSPVNYGYTF	TGTGCCAGCAGCCCCGTAAACTATGGCTACACCTTC
-	TRBV19	14	TRBJ2-1	-	CASSMGPYYNEQFF	TGTGCCAGTAGCATGGGACCGTACTACAATGAGCAGTTCTTC
-	TRBV7-6	15	TRBJ2-7	few	CASSLYPPSMNEQYF	TGTGCCAGCAGCTTATACCCCCCCTCGATGAACGAGCAGTACTTC
-	TRBV12-3/TRBV12-4	15	TRBJ2-3	few	CASSFNSVVSDTQYF	TGTGCCAGCAGTTTCAATTCGGTAGTATCAGATACGCAGTATTTT
-	TRBV24-1	15	TRBJ2-5	few	CATSDPGVGEETQYF	TGTGCCACCAGTGATCCCGGGGTGGGGGAAGAGACCCAGTACTTC
-	TRBV12-3/TRBV12-4	15	TRBJ2-4	-	CASSLRRGAKNIQYF	TGTGCCAGCAGTTTGAGGAGGGGAGCCAAAAACATTCAGTACTTC